Reported below is one T cell receptor (beta chain). Its target is unknown. This sample is drawn from a study of cytomegalovirus exposure and HLA in healthy donors. PCR primers comprised 60 Vbeta and 13 Jbeta primers. Some clones are missing from TCRdb's copy, which holds only in-frame ones; the method was immunoSEQ multiplex PCR. The specimen's table records approximately 140,000 clones. Findings and limits, study-wide: A later analysis reportedly found that, within productive TCRs, an Asian-associated ancestry cluster had fewer N-insertions than the mean observed across the approximately 700 donors. Later work found most CMV-associated TCR beta chains apparently HLA-restricted.

CDR3 length equals 15 residues. The ends were cut back, 4 bases at V and 2 bases at J, with 12 bases in the middle. Germline values: CDR1 MGHRA, CDR2 YSYEKL. The TCR was taken from a woman between 40 and 50 years old in good health and CMV-seronegative. Specimen: PBMCs. The genes are TRBV4-1 and TRBJ1-3; tentatively, D is TRBD1 (5 bases). The CDR3 nucleotides are TGCGCCAGCAGCCTCCAAGTGGGGCCTGGAAACACCATATATTTT. This encodes CASSLQVGPGNTIYF.